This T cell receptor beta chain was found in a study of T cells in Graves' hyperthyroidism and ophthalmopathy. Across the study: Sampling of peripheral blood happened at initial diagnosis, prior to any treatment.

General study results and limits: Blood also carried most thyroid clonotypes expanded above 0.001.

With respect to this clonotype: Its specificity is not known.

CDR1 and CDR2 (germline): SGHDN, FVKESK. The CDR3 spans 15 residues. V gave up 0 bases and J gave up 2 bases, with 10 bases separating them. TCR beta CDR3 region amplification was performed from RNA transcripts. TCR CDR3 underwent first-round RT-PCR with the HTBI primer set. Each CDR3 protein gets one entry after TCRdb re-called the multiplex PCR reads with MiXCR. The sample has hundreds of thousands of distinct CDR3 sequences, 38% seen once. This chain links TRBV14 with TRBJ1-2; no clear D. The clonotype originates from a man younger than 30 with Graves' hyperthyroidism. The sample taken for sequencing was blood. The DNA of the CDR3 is TGTGCCAGCAGCCAAGATCCCACGAAAAACTATGGCTACACCTTC. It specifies CASSQDPTKNYGYTF.